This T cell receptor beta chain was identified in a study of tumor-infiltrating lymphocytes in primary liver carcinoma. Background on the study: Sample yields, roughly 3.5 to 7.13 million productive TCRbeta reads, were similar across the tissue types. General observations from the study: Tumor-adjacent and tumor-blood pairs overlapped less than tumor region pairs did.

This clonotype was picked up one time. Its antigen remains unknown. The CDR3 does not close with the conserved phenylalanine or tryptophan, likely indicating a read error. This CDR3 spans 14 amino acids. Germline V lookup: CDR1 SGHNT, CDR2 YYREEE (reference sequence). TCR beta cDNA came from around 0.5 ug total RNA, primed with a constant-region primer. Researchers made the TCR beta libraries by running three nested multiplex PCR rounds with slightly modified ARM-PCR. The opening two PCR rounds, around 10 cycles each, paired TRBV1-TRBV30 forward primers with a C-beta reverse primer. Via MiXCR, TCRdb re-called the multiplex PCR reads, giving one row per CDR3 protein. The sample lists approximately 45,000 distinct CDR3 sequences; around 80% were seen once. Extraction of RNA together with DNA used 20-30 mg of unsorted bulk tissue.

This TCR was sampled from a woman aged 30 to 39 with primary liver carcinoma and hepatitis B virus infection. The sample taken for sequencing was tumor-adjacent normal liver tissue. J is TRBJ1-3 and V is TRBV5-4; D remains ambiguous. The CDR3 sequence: CASSRTEPGDTIYL. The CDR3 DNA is TGTGCCAGCAGCCGGACTGAACCTGGAGACACCATATATCTT.